This TCR beta chain was recorded in a study of cytomegalovirus exposure and HLA in healthy donors. This CDR3 is 14 amino acids long. Germline-derived CDR1 and CDR2 are MGHRA and YSYEKL. The V and J ends lost 1 base and 3 bases, in that order; junction bases with no gene match: 1. General study points: Highly shared sequence variants in one cluster were likely a sequencing artifact. Cytomegalovirus association was listed for 150 to 200 TCR beta chains. Under in vitro conditions, three CMV-associated chains were confirmed as specific for CMV antigens.

The PCR used 60 Vbeta and 13 Jbeta primers. This table comes from immunoSEQ multiplex PCR, and its TCRdb copy is limited to in-frame clones, with some not included. The sample gives around 160,000 clones, 83% of which show up once; around 4.1% is in the top ten. As concerns this clone: Its specificity is not known.

The sample taken for sequencing was PBMCs. V usage is TRBV4-1 and J usage is TRBJ2-5, with 8 bases fitting TRBD2. This TCR derives from a man aged 45-65 years in good health and CMV-seropositive. CDR3 nucleotide sequence: TGCGCCAGCAGCCAAGTTAGCGGGGAAGAGACCCAGTACTTC. Its protein product is CASSQVSGEETQYF.